Listed here is a single T cell receptor beta chain. V lost 3 bases to trimming and J lost 0 bases; unmatched junction nucleotides: 2. Germline assignment: CDR1 SEHNR and CDR2 FQNEAQ (reference sequence). This CDR3 contains 15 residues. The data were taken from a study of blood T cell dynamics during melanoma immunotherapy. Here immunoSEQ multiplex PCR was the method, and the copy in TCRdb shows in-frame clones only, minus some. The data contain about 22,000 clones, over 85% of them singletons. Time point here: pre-treatment baseline. The sequence was obtained from a human donor with melanoma. Source: blood, taken from a patient treated with checkpoint blockade. The V gene is TRBV7-9, the J gene TRBJ1-3; 7 bases match TRBD1. In nucleotides, the CDR3 is TGTGCCAGCAGCTTGGGACAGACCTCTGGAAACACCATATATTTT. It translates to CASSLGQTSGNTIYF.